Listed below are T cell receptor beta chains from one sample, sequenced in a study of OX40 agonist ivuxolimab in advanced cancers. Data came from immunoSEQ multiplex PCR; TCRdb stores just in-frame clones and leaves some out. The data show about 64,000 clones, with around 80% seen just once and 2.1% held by the top ten. The sequencing used CD4+ or CD8+ T cells sorted from blood, collected in a trial of the OX40 agonist ivuxolimab. These receptors originate from an adult with an advanced solid tumor such as melanoma, head and neck, liver or kidney cancer. Both conserved end residues are part of each CDR3.

>TRBV6-5
CASKLGGWGEQFF
>TRBV14
CASSQDLPKFF
>TRBV7-8
CASSTGGSGEFF
>TRBV11-2
CASSLFGGRVNQPQHF
>TRBV7-6
CASSRRVAGGTDTQYF
>TRBV11-1
CASSRGPTGELFF
>TRBV6-5
CASSTSGRAGEQYF
>TRBV28
CASSQKTVYGYTF
>TRBV19
CASSIPRLAGGQETQYF
>TRBV10-1
CASSGANTEAFF
>TRBV9
CASSQMDTQYF
>TRBV11-2
CASSLALREDRTPNQPQHF
>TRBV28
CASRSAVNYGYTF
>TRBV19
CASSIPLAPNEQFF
>TRBV6-5
CASSLRGDREYGYTF
>TRBV19
CASSTESNQPQHF
>TRBV18
CASSHSDPNYGYTF
>TRBV11-1
CASSLEVRWSDTQYF
>TRBV7-6
CASSPRGQGDYTF
>TRBV7-9
CASSREPNSGNTIYF
>TRBV18
CASSVGDTYEQYF
>TRBV6-5
CASSWGDRREKLFF
>TRBV10-1
CASKASPSTDTQYF
>TRBV2
CASASIDTQYF
>TRBV6-4
CASNWDSLLYEQYF
>TRBV11-2
CASSRLGAGGNTIYF
>TRBV5-1
CASEQGGTTGELFF
>TRBV28
CASSLSRGGTDTQYF
>TRBV28
CATTSGRFTYEQYF
>TRBV18
CASSPTRGTGNQPQHF
>TRBV9
CASSLGSSGEQFF
>TRBV9
CASSVVPEMNTEAFF
>TRBV7-9
CASSVGQGNTEAFF
>TRBV19
CASSTGFSSGANVLTF
>TRBV27
CASSFSGQAYGYTF
>TRBV6-6
CASSYGLEKLFF
>TRBV28
CASSATGDNYYNEQFF
>TRBV5-1
CASSFDRTYGYTF
>TRBV9
CASSVGAGGGSGNTIYF
>TRBV7-9
CASSRGTGEQYF
>TRBV11-3
CASSLDPRTEAFF
>TRBV18
CASSLNPGQGNQPQHF
>TRBV28
CASSPVGREGFF
>TRBV7-9
CASSLRGQGVRNTQYF
>TRBV7-9
CASSLDGGGVGKLFF
>TRBV14
CASSQGGLVVEQYF
>TRBV6-1
CASSESLAGGYTQYF
>TRBV19
CASSAGLANEKLFF
>TRBV6-6
CASSYGQGTYGYTF
>TRBV30
CAWGTSGRYEQYF